The table lists the clone carrying this T cell receptor beta chain with a count of one. The data stem from a study of control samples from healthy donors and cancer patients. The CDR3 is 15 residues long. Germline V gene lookup returns CDR1 LGHNA and CDR2 YNFKEQ. V was trimmed by 0 bases and J by 5 bases, leaving 11 bases between them. Profiled with immunoSEQ multiplex PCR; TCRdb holds only in-frame clones, not every one. Here the sample spans 80,000 to 100,000 clones, around 88% being singletons. Sequenced material: blood. V usage is TRBV4-2 and J usage is TRBJ1-5; D is possibly TRBD1 (5 bases). This receptor was taken from a man aged 30 to 39 in good health. The DNA of the CDR3 is TGTGCCAGCAGCCAAGATAGGCAGGGTTATCAGCCCCAGCATTTT. As protein: CASSQDRQGYQPQHF.